The present T cell receptor beta chain was sequenced within a study of CD8+CD57+ T cells in acquired aplastic anemia. Across the whole study: Sorted CD4+ and CD8+ cells yielded DNA averaging approximately 3 ug.

Patients picked for sequencing had shown CD8+CD57+ cell expansion detected by flow cytometry. Receipt of therapy had not occurred in any patient by the time of blood sampling. With regard to this clonotype: Antigen specificity is unknown. At one boundary the junction diverges from the germline segment, which might be a read error.

In germline, CDR1 is LGHNT, CDR2 FRNRAP. This CDR3 region has 13 residues. The study's findings and limits: CD8+ Simpson's diversity showed no significant patient-control difference. Patients and controls turned out to have approximately 29 CD8+ CDR3 sequences in common.

Genomic DNA constituted the template upon which TCR beta VDJ and CDR3 profiling was performed. MiXCR, run by TCRdb on the reads, gives a single entry per CDR3 protein. Among under 200,000 distinct CDR3 sequences listed, just under 50% were seen once. Sequenced material: sorted CD4+, CD8+, or CD8+CD57+ T cells (not recorded which) from PBMCs. This receptor was identified in a human donor with aplastic anemia. The V call is TRBV12-5, the J call TRBJ2-3, with D unresolved. CDR3 DNA: TGTGCTAGTTGTTTCAGCCCCACAGATACGCAATATTTT. This translates into CASCFSPTDTQYF.